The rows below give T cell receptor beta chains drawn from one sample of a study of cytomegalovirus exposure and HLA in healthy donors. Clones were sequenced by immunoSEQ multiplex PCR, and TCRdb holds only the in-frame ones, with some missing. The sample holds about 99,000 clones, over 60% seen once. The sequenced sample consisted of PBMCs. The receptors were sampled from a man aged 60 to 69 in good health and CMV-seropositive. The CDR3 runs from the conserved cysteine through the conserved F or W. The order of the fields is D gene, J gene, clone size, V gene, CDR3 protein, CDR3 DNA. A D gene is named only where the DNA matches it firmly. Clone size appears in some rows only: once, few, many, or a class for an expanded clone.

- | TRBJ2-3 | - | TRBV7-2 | CASSAGHISPTDTQYF | TGTGCCAGCAGCGCAGGACACATCTCTCCCACAGATACGCAGTATTTT
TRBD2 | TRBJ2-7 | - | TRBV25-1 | CASSEYPAGGSYEQYF | TGTGCCAGCAGTGAATATCCAGCGGGGGGGTCTTACGAGCAGTACTTC
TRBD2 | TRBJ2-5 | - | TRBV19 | CASSSLAGDPTAQYF | TGTGCCAGTAGTTCACTAGCGGGGGACCCCACGGCCCAGTACTTC
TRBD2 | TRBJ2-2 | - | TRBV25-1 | CASSDPRLAGMTGELFF | TGTGCCAGCAGTGACCCTAGACTAGCGGGTATGACCGGGGAGCTGTTTTTT
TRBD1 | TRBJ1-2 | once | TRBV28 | CASSLVAGGSYGYTF | TGTGCCAGCAGTTTGGTGGCAGGGGGCTCGTATGGCTACACCTTC
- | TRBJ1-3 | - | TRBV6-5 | CASRDSSGNTIYF | TGTGCCAGCAGAGACAGCTCTGGAAACACCATATATTTT
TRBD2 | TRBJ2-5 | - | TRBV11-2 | CASSPVAGGKIETQYF | TGTGCCAGCAGCCCAGTAGCGGGGGGGAAGATTGAGACCCAGTACTTC
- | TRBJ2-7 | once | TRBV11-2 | CASSLDHWGTGEDLDEQYF | TGTGCCAGCAGCTTAGATCATTGGGGCACAGGGGAGGATTTGGACGAGCAGTACTTC
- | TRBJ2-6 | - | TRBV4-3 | CASSPVSGANVLTF | TGCGCCAGCAGTCCAGTCTCTGGGGCCAACGTCCTGACTTTC
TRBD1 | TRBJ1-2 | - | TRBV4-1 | CASSQPDRGSYGYTF | TGCGCCAGCAGCCAACCGGACAGGGGGAGCTATGGCTACACCTTC
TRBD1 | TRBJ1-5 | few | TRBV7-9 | CASSATGGNQPQHF | TGTGCCAGCAGCGCGACAGGGGGAAATCAGCCCCAGCATTTT
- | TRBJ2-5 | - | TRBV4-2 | CASSQHARGGTSQETQYF | TGTGCCAGCAGCCAACATGCGAGGGGCGGGACCTCCCAAGAGACCCAGTACTTC
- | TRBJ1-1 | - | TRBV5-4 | CASSLSRANTEAFF | TGTGCCAGCAGCTTGTCCAGGGCGAACACTGAAGCTTTCTTT
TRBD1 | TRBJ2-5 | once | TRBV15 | CATSRTGTGDQETQYF | TGTGCCACCAGCAGGACCGGGACAGGCGACCAAGAGACCCAGTACTTC
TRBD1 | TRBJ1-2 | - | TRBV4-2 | CASSVPGQASGYTF | TGTGCCAGCAGCGTCCCGGGACAGGCCTCGGGCTACACCTTC
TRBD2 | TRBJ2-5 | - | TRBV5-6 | CASSFTSGGLQETQYF | TGTGCCAGCAGCTTCACTAGCGGGGGGCTCCAAGAGACCCAGTACTTC
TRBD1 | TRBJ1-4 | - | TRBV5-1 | CASRSGTETNEKLFF | TGCGCCAGCAGATCGGGGACAGAAACTAATGAAAAACTGTTTTTT
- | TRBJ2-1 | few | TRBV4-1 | CASSQPTWGRNEQFF | TGCGCCAGCAGCCAGCCGACTTGGGGGAGGAATGAGCAGTTCTTC